This T cell receptor (beta chain) derives from a study of shared clonotypes between healthy human individuals. On the study more broadly: The plates for each donor numbered three CD4 naive, three CD4 memory, two CD8 naive and one CD8 memory.

A word on this clone: The target antigen is unknown.

Into CD45RA+ naive and CD45RA-negative memory subsets, the CD4+ cells were split. The CDR3 runs 16 residues. Germline CDR1 reads SGHRS; CDR2 reads YFSETQ. V lost 3 bases to trimming and J lost 7 bases; unmatched junction nucleotides: 8. Whole-study findings and limits: Clonotypes that were shared across a handful of donors made up around 5% of naive CD4 clonotypes. A generally larger estimated richness was seen in naive subsets than in memory subsets.

Only in-frame clones appear in the TCRdb table, and some are missing; sequencing was by immunoSEQ multiplex PCR. Among 1.6 million or so clones listed, roughly 96% were seen once. This rearrangement joins TRBV5-1 to TRBJ2-1; 12 bases fit TRBD1. The sequence was obtained from a young man in good health. What was sequenced was naive CD4+ T cells sorted from blood. Subset given: CD45RA+ positively selected. The CDR3 DNA is TGCGCCAGCAGCTACAAGGGACAGGGGGCTTTTAATGAGCAGTTCTTC. This translates into CASSYKGQGAFNEQFF.